These T cell receptor beta chains were read from a single sample in a study of T cells after yellow fever vaccination. Each CDR3 protein is one row after TCRdb ran MiXCR on the 5' RACE reads. The table lists over 110,000 distinct CDR3 sequences, over 7% of them singletons. This specimen consisted of CD4+ T cells sorted from PBMCs, obtained 5 days after the yellow fever booster vaccination. Every receptor here comes from a man aged 30-40 years who received the YFV17D yellow fever vaccine. CDR3s include the opening cysteine and the closing phenylalanine or tryptophan. D genes are given only for firm matches. Part of the rows lack a size; the others show once, few, many or a class for expanded clones.

>TRBJ2-3|TRBV7-2|-|many
TGTGCCAGCAGCTTAGACCAGGGAGATACGCAGTATTTT
CASSLDQGDTQYF
>TRBJ1-3|TRBV20-1|-|many
TGCAGTGCTAGAGCCCCCCCGCCTGGAAACACCATATATTTT
CSARAPPPGNTIYF
>TRBJ2-7|TRBV9|TRBD2|-
TGTGCCAGCAGCCCGGGACTAGCGGGAGGGCTTGGCGAGCAGTACTTC
CASSPGLAGGLGEQYF
>TRBJ2-4|TRBV5-1|-|many
TGCGCCAGCAGCCCTGGACCAAATGCCAAAAACATTCAGTACTTC
CASSPGPNAKNIQYF
>TRBJ2-7|TRBV27|TRBD1|many
TGTGCCAGCAGCAAGGACAGGGTCTCCTACGAGCAGTACTTC
CASSKDRVSYEQYF
>TRBJ2-2|TRBV20-1|TRBD1|many
TGCAGTGCTAGAGATAACAGGGGACCCGGGGAGCTGTTTTTT
CSARDNRGPGELFF
>TRBJ2-5|TRBV5-1|TRBD1|many
TGCGCCAGCAGCCTGGACAGGCCGGAGACCCAGTACTTC
CASSLDRPETQYF
>TRBJ2-1|TRBV7-2|TRBD2|many
TGTGCCAGCAGCTTAGTGCGGGGGTCCTACAATGAGCAGTTCTTC
CASSLVRGSYNEQFF
>TRBJ2-1|TRBV5-1|-|many
TGCGCCAGCAGCTTGGGACGCCTTACACGGGGTAATGAGCAGTTCTTC
CASSLGRLTRGNEQFF
>TRBJ2-7|TRBV7-8|TRBD1|many
TGTGCCAGCAGCTTCCTCCTAGGACAGGGCCCCTACGAGCAGTACTTC
CASSFLLGQGPYEQYF
>TRBJ1-5|TRBV12-3/TRBV12-4|TRBD1|many
TGTGCCAGCAGACAAGGGGGCACGGGGCCCCAGCATTTT
CASRQGGTGPQHF
>TRBJ2-1|TRBV20-1|-|few
TGCTGTGCTAGAGTCCCCAGGGGCGCGGGGAATGAGCAGTTCTTC
CCARVPRGAGNEQFF
>TRBJ2-7|TRBV7-9|-|many
TGTGCCAGCAGCTTAGTTCAGGCAACGTCCTACGAGCAGTACTTC
CASSLVQATSYEQYF
>TRBJ2-7|TRBV6-5|-|many
TGTGCCAGCAGTCGCGACGTGGGCCCCTACGAGCAGTACTTC
CASSRDVGPYEQYF
>TRBJ2-7|TRBV7-2|TRBD1|-
TGTGCCAGCCAGTCCGGGACAGGGCCTTACGAGCAGTACTTC
CASQSGTGPYEQYF
>TRBJ2-3|TRBV20-1|-|many
TGCAGTGCGCCGATGGGTAGCACAGATACGCAGTATTTT
CSAPMGSTDTQYF
>TRBJ2-1|TRBV7-2|TRBD2|many
TGTGCCAGCAGACTAGTAGCTAGCGGGAGTGGCGATGAGCAGTTCTTC
CASRLVASGSGDEQFF
>TRBJ2-5|TRBV20-1|-|many
TGCAGTCAGATGGAGACGGTCCAAGAGACCCAGTACTTC
CSQMETVQETQYF
>TRBJ2-5|TRBV20-1|TRBD2|many
TGCAGTGCTAGAGGAGCGGGAGGGCCTAGAAAAGAGACCCAGTACTTC
CSARGAGGPRKETQYF
>TRBJ2-2|TRBV10-1|TRBD2|many
TGCGCCAGCAGCAGACTAGCGGGAGCGGCCGGGGAGCTGTTTTTT
CASSRLAGAAGELFF
>TRBJ2-1|TRBV7-9|TRBD2|many
TGTGCCAGCAACAGCTTGGATAGCGGGAGCAACAATGAGCAGTTCTTC
CASNSLDSGSNNEQFF
>TRBJ1-2|TRBV5-1|-|many
TGCGCCTGCCGGAAACAGGGAACAGATGGCGGCTACACCTTC
CACRKQGTDGGYTF
>TRBJ1-5|TRBV20-1|-|many
TGCAGTGCTAGTGACGGTAGCAATCAGCCCCAGCATTTT
CSASDGSNQPQHF
>TRBJ2-3|TRBV7-2|-|many
TGTGCCAGCAGCCGAGACAGCGGGACAGATACGCAGTATTTT
CASSRDSGTDTQYF
>TRBJ1-6|TRBV20-1|-|-
TGCAGTGCTAGAGTCGGGGCGCGGGCTGAGGGGGGATCACCCCTCCACTTT
CSARVGARAEGGSPLHF
>TRBJ2-3|TRBV14|-|many
TGTGCCAGCAGCCAAGCCAGGATGAGGGATACGCAGTATTTT
CASSQARMRDTQYF
>TRBJ2-5|TRBV5-1|-|many
TGCGCCAGCAGCTTGGAAGCTAGCGTCGGGACCCAGTACTTC
CASSLEASVGTQYF
>TRBJ2-1|TRBV7-8|-|many
TGTGCCAGCGCCTCCGAAGGGAGCTCCTACAATGAGCAGTTCTTC
CASASEGSSYNEQFF
>TRBJ2-2|TRBV28|TRBD1|many
TGTGCCAGCAGCGATTACAGGGGGCGTGACACCGGGGAGCTGTTTTTT
CASSDYRGRDTGELFF
>TRBJ1-4|TRBV2|-|many
TGTGCCAGTAGACCGGGACGGGGAAATGAAAAACTGTTTTTT
CASRPGRGNEKLFF
>TRBJ1-5|TRBV6-5|TRBD1|many
TGTGCCAGCAGGTCGACAGGGGGCGGACAGCCCCAGCATTTT
CASRSTGGGQPQHF
>TRBJ1-4|TRBV5-1|-|many
TGCGCCAGCAGCTTGACTTCGGGGGTTAATGAAAAACTGTTTTTT
CASSLTSGVNEKLFF
>TRBJ2-6|TRBV19|-|few
TGTGCCAGTAGTAAGCAGGGGAGGGTCTCTGGGGCCAACGTCCTGACTTTC
CASSKQGRVSGANVLTF
>TRBJ1-1|TRBV28|-|many
TGTGCCAGCAGAGGGGGGAGGAGCACTGAAGCTTTCTTT
CASRGGRSTEAFF
>TRBJ1-2|TRBV29-1|-|-
TGCAGCGTCCTCGGGGGGGCCGGGTTCTATGGCTACACCTTC
CSVLGGAGFYGYTF
>TRBJ2-2|TRBV9|TRBD2|many
TGTGCCAGCAGCGCCGTGACTAGCGGGAGAGTTGGGGAGCTGTTTTTT
CASSAVTSGRVGELFF
>TRBJ2-1|TRBV27|-|few
TGTGCCAGCAGTGCCCCCCCCGTCAATGAGCAGTTCTTC
CASSAPPVNEQFF